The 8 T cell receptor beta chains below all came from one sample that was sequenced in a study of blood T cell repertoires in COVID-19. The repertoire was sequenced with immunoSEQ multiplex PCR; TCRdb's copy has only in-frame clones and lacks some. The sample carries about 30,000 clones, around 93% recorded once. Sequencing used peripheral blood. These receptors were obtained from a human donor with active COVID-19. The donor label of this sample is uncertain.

The CDR3 DNA sequence: TGTGCCAGCAGCTTACGTCTCGGGACAGGGTCTTCACCCCTCCACTTT. It yields the protein CASSLRLGTGSSPLHF. V is TRBV11-2 and J is TRBJ1-6, with 9 bases fitting TRBD1. Germline V gene data show CDR1 as SGHAT and CDR2 as FQNNGV. J lost 9 bases, V lost 2 bases, and 8 bases had no gene match. This CDR3 is 16 amino acids long.

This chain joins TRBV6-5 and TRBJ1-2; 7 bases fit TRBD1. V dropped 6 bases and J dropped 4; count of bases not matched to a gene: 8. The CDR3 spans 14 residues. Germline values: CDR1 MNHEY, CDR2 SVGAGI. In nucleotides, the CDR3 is TGTGCCAGCAGACCCCCGGGACAGTTCTATGGCTACACCTTC. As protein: CASRPPGQFYGYTF.

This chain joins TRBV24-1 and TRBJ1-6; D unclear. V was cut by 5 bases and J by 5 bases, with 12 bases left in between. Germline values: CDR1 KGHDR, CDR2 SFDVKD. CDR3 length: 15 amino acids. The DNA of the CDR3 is TGTGCCACCAGTGTAAACGGAGGGAATAATTCACCCCTCCACTTT. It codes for CATSVNGGNNSPLHF.

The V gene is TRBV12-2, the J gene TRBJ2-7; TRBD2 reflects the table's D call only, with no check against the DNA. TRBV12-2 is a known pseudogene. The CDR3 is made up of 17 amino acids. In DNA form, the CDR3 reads TGTGCAAGTCGCTCCAAACATGGGGACTCCTCCTCCTACGAGCAGTACTTC. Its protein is CASRSKHGDSSSYEQYF.

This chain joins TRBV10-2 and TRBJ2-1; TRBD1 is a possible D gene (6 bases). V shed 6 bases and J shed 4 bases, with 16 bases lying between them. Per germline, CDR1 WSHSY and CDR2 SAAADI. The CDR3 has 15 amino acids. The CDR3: CASSAGAGWYNEQFF. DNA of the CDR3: TGCGCCAGCAGCGCAGGGGCCGGTTGGTACAATGAGCAGTTCTTC.

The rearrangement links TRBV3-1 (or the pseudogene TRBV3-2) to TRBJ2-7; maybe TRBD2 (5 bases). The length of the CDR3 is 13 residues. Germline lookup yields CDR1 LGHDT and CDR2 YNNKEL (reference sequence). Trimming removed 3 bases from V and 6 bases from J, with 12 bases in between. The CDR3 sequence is CASSHDTRTEQYF. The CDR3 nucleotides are TGTGCCAGCAGCCATGATACTAGGACCGAGCAGTACTTC.

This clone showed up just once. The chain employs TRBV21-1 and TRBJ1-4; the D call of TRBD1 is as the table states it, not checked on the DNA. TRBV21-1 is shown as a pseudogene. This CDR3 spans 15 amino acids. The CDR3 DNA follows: TGTGCCAGCAGCAAAGGTACACAAACTAATGAAAAACTGTTTTTT. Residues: CASSKGTQTNEKLFF.

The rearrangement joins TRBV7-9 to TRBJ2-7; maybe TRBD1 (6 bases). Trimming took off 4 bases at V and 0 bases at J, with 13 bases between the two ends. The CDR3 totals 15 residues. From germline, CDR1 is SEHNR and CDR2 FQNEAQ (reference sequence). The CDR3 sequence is CASSSGVTLSYEQYF. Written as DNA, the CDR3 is TGTGCCAGCAGCTCAGGGGTCACCCTCTCCTACGAGCAGTACTTC.